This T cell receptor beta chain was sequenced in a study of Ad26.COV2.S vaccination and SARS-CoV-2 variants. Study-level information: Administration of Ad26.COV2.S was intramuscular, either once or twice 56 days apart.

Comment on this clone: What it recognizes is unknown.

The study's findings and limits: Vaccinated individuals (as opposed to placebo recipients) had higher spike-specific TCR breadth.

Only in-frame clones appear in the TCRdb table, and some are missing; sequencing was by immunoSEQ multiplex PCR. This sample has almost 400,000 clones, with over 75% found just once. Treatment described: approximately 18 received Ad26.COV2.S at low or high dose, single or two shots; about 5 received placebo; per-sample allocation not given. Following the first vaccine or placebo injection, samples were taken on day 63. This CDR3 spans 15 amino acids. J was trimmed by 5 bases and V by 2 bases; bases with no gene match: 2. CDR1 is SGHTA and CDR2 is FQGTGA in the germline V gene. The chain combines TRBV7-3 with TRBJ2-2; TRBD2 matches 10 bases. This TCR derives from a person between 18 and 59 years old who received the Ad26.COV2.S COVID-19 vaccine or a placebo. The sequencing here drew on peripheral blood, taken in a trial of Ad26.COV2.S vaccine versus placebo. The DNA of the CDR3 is TGTGCCAGCAGCTTATCAGCGGGAGGGACCGGGGAGCTGTTTTTT. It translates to CASSLSAGGTGELFF.